Shown below are 8 T cell receptor beta chains from a single sample sequenced in a study of blood T cell repertoires in COVID-19. Method: immunoSEQ multiplex PCR; TCRdb's copy keeps in-frame clones and lacks some. The sample includes some 97,000 clones, around 85% of them seen just once. Specimen: peripheral blood. All receptors derive from a human donor in a cohort sampled during active COVID-19.

This clone was counted only a few times. V gene TRBV28 combines with J gene TRBJ2-7; tentative D call: TRBD1 (5 bases). Germline CDR1 is MDHEN and CDR2 is SYDVKM. This CDR3 is 13 amino acids long. The ends were cut back, 3 bases at V and 2 bases at J, with 8 bases in the middle. The CDR3 nucleotides are TGTGCCAGCAGTTTGCAGGGCCCCTACGAGCAGTACTTC. It encodes CASSLQGPYEQYF.

CDR3 sequence reads: CASIPIHNPGYGYTF. The CDR3 bases are TGTGCCAGCATTCCCATCCACAACCCGGGATATGGCTACACCTTC. This chain joins TRBV6-5 and TRBJ1-2; no firm D call. CDR1 and CDR2 (germline): MNHEY, SVGAGI. Trimming removed 7 bases at V and 5 bases at J, with 20 bases between. This CDR3 is built from 15 residues.

The rearrangement uses TRBV23-1 and TRBJ1-1, with 10 bases that match TRBD1. TRBV23-1 counts as an open reading frame of uncertain function. The V and J ends lost 7 bases and 4 bases, in that order; junction bases with no gene match: 3. This CDR3 region has 13 residues. CDR3 protein: CASTRQGATEAFF. The CDR3, as DNA: TGCGCCAGCACCAGACAGGGGGCCACTGAAGCTTTCTTT.

The chain uses TRBV15 and TRBJ2-2; TRBD2 is a possible D gene (6 bases). V gave up 3 bases and J gave up 1 base, with 6 bases separating them. Germline values: CDR1 LNHNV, CDR2 YYDKDF (reference sequence). The CDR3 sequence is 14 residues long. The CDR3 DNA is TGTGCCACCAGCAGGGGGGGGAACACCGGGGAGCTGTTTTTT. Translation gives CATSRGGNTGELFF.

V usage is TRBV29-1 and J usage is TRBJ1-1; possibly TRBD1 for D (6 bases). Trimming stripped 4 bases from V and 3 bases from J, with 12 bases between. Per germline, CDR1 SQVTM and CDR2 ANQGSEA. The CDR3 is 13 amino acids. The CDR3 loop reads CSVGLQGHTEAFF. As DNA, the CDR3 is TGCAGCGTTGGGTTGCAGGGGCACACTGAAGCTTTCTTT.

This chain uses TRBV25-1 with TRBJ2-7; 9 bases agree with TRBD1. V trimming: 3 bases; J trimming: 1 base; junction bases outside the gene matches: 7. In germline, CDR1 is MGHDK, CDR2 SYGVNS. The CDR3 runs to 16 residues. CDR3 loop: CASSDPGTGFSYEQYF. CDR3 coding DNA: TGTGCCAGCAGTGATCCCGGGACAGGGTTTTCCTACGAGCAGTACTTC.

This chain links TRBV7-2 with TRBJ1-1, with TRBD1 matching over 7 bases. Germline lookup yields CDR1 SGHTA and CDR2 FQGNSA. V trimming: 1 base; J trimming: 4 bases; junction bases outside the gene matches: 0. The CDR3 totals 13 residues. The CDR3 loop is CASSLEGATEAFF. As DNA, the CDR3 is TGTGCCAGCAGCTTAGAGGGGGCCACTGAAGCTTTCTTT.

The chain carries TRBV19 and TRBJ1-2, with TRBD1 matching over 7 bases. The CDR3 has 13 amino acids. With 8 bases clipped from V and 4 bases from J, the junction kept 7 bases outside the gene matches. Germline V gene lookup returns CDR1 LNHDA and CDR2 SQIVND (reference sequence). CDR3 nucleotide sequence: TGTGCCAGTTTGGGACAGAACTCCTATGGCTACACCTTC. As protein: CASLGQNSYGYTF.